These T cell receptor beta chains were read from a single sample in a study of OX40 agonist ivuxolimab in advanced cancers. The assay was immunoSEQ multiplex PCR, and TCRdb's table has in-frame clones only and misses some. The sample shows about 88,000 clones, approximately 85% of them seen only once. Sequences were derived from CD4+ or CD8+ T cells sorted from blood, sampled in a trial of the OX40 agonist ivuxolimab. The source of these receptors is an adult with an advanced solid tumor such as melanoma, head and neck, liver or kidney cancer. CDR3s include the opening cysteine and the closing phenylalanine or tryptophan. A D gene is named only where the DNA matches it firmly.

TRBV15	TRBJ1-4	NA	CATSRVNEKLFF
TRBV2	TRBJ2-3	TRBD1	CASRDREDTQYF
TRBV2	TRBJ2-3	NA	CASSEFRFTDTQYF
TRBV5-1	TRBJ2-3	NA	CASSLAQDPDTQYF
TRBV9	TRBJ2-3	NA	CASSVQLTDTQYF
TRBV28	TRBJ1-1	TRBD1	CASSLTGQLNTEAFF
TRBV7-3	TRBJ1-1	NA	CASSLGSRAEAFF
TRBV4-1	TRBJ2-1	TRBD2	CASSRGGLAILGDEQFF
TRBV5-4	TRBJ1-1	NA	CASGQLNTEAFF
TRBV4-1	TRBJ1-2	NA	CASSQGGNNYGYTF
TRBV27	TRBJ2-7	TRBD2	CASSLLAGVGEQYF
TRBV19	TRBJ1-5	TRBD1	CASTAIDRVSQPQHF
TRBV29-1	TRBJ2-3	NA	CSVEEGGSDTQYF
TRBV2	TRBJ2-3	NA	CASSVTGYISTDTQYF
TRBV4-1	TRBJ2-7	TRBD2	CASSQGTVGTSGSHEQYF
TRBV5-1	TRBJ2-2	NA	CASSLAASGGDTGELFF
TRBV1	TRBJ2-5	NA	CTSSRTPQLPSGRGGNETQYF
TRBV5-1	TRBJ1-4	NA	CASSSTGTTGFEEKLFF
TRBV7-2	TRBJ2-3	TRBD2	CATKPGLAGVIRGDTQYF
TRBV30	TRBJ2-7	TRBD1	CAWSVLGTGFSYEQYF
TRBV11-2	TRBJ1-1	NA	CASSSRDGLLRTEAFF
TRBV29-1	TRBJ1-2	NA	CSVEWGNNYGYTF
TRBV19	TRBJ2-1	TRBD2	CASNPDGGTSGKRNEQFF
TRBV4-3	NA	TRBD2	CASSLGRTAYEQYF
TRBV21-1	TRBJ2-2	NA	CASSKTQRNTGELFF
TRBV7-2	TRBJ1-2	NA	CASSPRQDYGYTF
TRBV11-2	TRBJ2-5	NA	CASSPTQETQYF
TRBV5-1	TRBJ2-3	NA	CASSAPRGRDGLSDTQYF
TRBV10-3	TRBJ2-1	NA	CAISVTGEQFF
TRBV7-9	TRBJ1-5	NA	CASSPRSHNQPQHF
TRBV5-1	TRBJ2-6	NA	CASSRTGTYMSSGANVLTF
TRBV5-5	TRBJ1-6	NA	CASSRGQTPPLHF